Listed here are 9 T cell receptor beta chains from one sample, sequenced in a study of shared T cell receptors in the human thymus. Method: immunoSEQ multiplex PCR; TCRdb's copy keeps in-frame clones and lacks some. The table has hundreds of thousands of clones, 80% to 90% seen once. These data are also associated with another study on human thymus T cells.

Sequencing was performed on thymocytes. These receptors were taken from a girl in the first two years of life with a congenital heart defect.

With respect to this clone: Compared with germline, one end of the junction differs, possibly owing to a read error. V and J are TRBV6-9 and TRBJ2-7; no clear D gene. This CDR3 contains 9 residues. The V gene's germline CDR1 is MNHGY and CDR2 SVAAGI. This CDR3 is CASSYKRLF. In DNA form, the CDR3 reads TGTGCCAGCAGTTATAAGAGGCTATTC.

This chain joins TRBV11-3 and TRBJ2-2; D not certain. This CDR3 is built from 14 residues. The germline CDR1 and CDR2 sequences are SGHNT and YENEEA. Trimming took off 6 bases at V and 3 bases at J, with 11 bases between the two ends. In DNA, the CDR3 is TGTGCCAGCAGTGAGGAATCAGACACCGGGGAGCTGTTTTTT. Translation: CASSEESDTGELFF.

The V gene is TRBV2, the J gene TRBJ1-1; the match to TRBD1 covers 8 bases. The CDR3 has 10 residues. The germline V gene encodes CDR1 SNHLY and CDR2 FYNNEI. Unmatched junction bases numbered 1, after V lost 9 bases and J lost 7 bases. This CDR3 is CARDRGEAFF. The CDR3 coding sequence is TGTGCCAGAGACAGGGGTGAAGCTTTCTTT.

V usage is TRBV18 and J usage is TRBJ2-7, with 8 bases fitting TRBD2. J was trimmed by 4 bases and V by 6 bases; bases with no gene match: 20. This CDR3 has 18 amino acids. Germline V gene lookup returns CDR1 KGHSH and CDR2 LQKENI. CDR3 amino acids: CASSTGGGPTRLRYEQYF. CDR3 DNA sequence: TGTGCCAGCTCTACGGGAGGGGGACCTACCCGACTTAGGTACGAGCAGTACTTC.

This chain links TRBV6-5 with TRBJ1-2; unclear D gene. With 5 bases removed from V and 4 bases from J, the gap between germline ends came to 8 bases. The CDR3 consists of 12 residues. Germline V gene data show CDR1 as MNHEY and CDR2 as SVGAGI. The CDR3 is CASSRGIYGYTF. In DNA, the CDR3 is TGTGCCAGCAGTCGCGGGATCTATGGCTACACCTTC.

The chain is built from TRBV29-1 and TRBJ1-3; D uncertain. V dropped 5 bases and J dropped 8 bases, with 16 bases sitting between them. In germline, CDR1 is SQVTM, CDR2 ANQGSEA. The CDR3 sequence is 13 residues long. CDR3 sequence: CSVTGPRGYTIYF. CDR3 sequence (DNA): TGCAGCGTTACCGGACCGCGGGGATACACCATATATTTT.

This chain links TRBV2 with TRBJ1-5; TRBD1 aligns across 7 bases. Trimming at V came to 7 bases and at J to 1 base, leaving 10 bases not matched to a gene. This CDR3 has 16 residues. Looked up from germline, CDR1 is SNHLY and CDR2 is FYNNEI. The CDR3 DNA sequence: TGTGCCAGCACCGATGACAGGGTAGGAAGCAATCAGCCCCAGCATTTT. Translated: CASTDDRVGSNQPQHF.

The chain uses TRBV4-1 and TRBJ1-3, with D possibly TRBD1 on 5 matching bases. Germline CDR1 MGHRA, CDR2 YSYEKL. Trimming shortened V by 0 bases and J by 4 bases, and 13 bases separated the two germline ends. The CDR3 consists of 16 residues. The DNA for the CDR3 is TGCGCCAGCAGCCAAGAGCGATCAGGGTCCGGAAACACCATATATTTT. This translates into CASSQERSGSGNTIYF.

A few counts support this clone. J is TRBJ1-2 and V is TRBV4-1, with D perhaps TRBD1 (6 bases). The CDR3 contains 20 residues. Germline V lookup: CDR1 MGHRA, CDR2 YSYEKL. Trimming pared 0 bases from V and 2 bases from J, leaving 25 bases between. The CDR3 is CASSQEGLGAGDFGNYGYTF. CDR3 bases: TGCGCCAGCAGCCAAGAGGGGCTCGGAGCAGGGGATTTCGGGAACTATGGCTACACCTTC.